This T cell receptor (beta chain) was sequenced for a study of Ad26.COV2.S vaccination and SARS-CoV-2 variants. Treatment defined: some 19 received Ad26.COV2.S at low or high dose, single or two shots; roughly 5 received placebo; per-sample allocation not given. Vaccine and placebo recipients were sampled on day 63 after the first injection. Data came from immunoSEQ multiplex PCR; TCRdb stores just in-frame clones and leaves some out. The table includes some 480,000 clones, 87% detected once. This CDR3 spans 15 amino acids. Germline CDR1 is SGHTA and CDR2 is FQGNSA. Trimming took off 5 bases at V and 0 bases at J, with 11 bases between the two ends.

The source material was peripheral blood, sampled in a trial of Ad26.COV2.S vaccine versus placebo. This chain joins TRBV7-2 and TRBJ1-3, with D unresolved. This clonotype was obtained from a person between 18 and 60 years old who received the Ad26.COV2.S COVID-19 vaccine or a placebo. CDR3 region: CASSPGDHSGNTIYF. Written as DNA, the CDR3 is TGTGCCAGCAGCCCCGGGGATCACTCTGGAAACACCATATATTTT.